Given below is one TCR beta chain in context. What it binds is not known. Use of 60 Vbeta and 13 Jbeta primers characterized the PCR. Clones were sequenced by immunoSEQ multiplex PCR, and TCRdb holds only the in-frame ones, with some missing. There are about 200,000 clones in the sample; 65% to 80% occur only once, and about 4.6% lies in the top ten. This sample is drawn from a study of cytomegalovirus exposure and HLA in healthy donors. Study observations and caveats: Among the sequence variants, a highly shared cluster was likely an artifact of sequencing. Later on, a genetic analysis was performed. It linked a missense variant in DCLRE1C with V- and J-gene trimming of TCR beta. The sole available immune exposure information was CMV serostatus.

The CDR3 has 14 amino acids. The germline V gene has CDR1 GTSNPN and CDR2 SVGIG (reference sequence). V was clipped by 2 bases and J by 5 bases, with 16 bases between them. The chain links TRBV30 to TRBJ2-7; the D gene is possibly TRBD2 (6 bases). The sequenced sample consisted of PBMCs. The receptor was derived from a woman aged 25-40 years in good health and CMV-seropositive. CDR3: CAWSHLSPGDEQYF. In DNA form, the CDR3 reads TGTGCCTGGAGTCATCTCAGCCCGGGGGACGAGCAGTACTTC.